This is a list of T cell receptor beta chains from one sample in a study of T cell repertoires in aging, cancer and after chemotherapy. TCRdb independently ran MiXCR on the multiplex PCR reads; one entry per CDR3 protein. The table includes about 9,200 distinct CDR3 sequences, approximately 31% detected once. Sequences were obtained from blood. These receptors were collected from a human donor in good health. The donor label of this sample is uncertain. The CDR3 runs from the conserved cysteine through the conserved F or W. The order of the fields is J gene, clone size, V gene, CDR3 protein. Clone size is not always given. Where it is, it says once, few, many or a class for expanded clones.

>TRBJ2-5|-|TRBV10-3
CAISPPGAMKTQYF
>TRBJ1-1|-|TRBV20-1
CSARDRTEAFF
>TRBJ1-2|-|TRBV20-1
CSARDRKRDTYGYTF
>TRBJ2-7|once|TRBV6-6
CASSYSYPGTQPYEQYF
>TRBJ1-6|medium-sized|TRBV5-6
CASSSLTWGTSPLHF
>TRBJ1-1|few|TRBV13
CASSLGLRAGGEAFF
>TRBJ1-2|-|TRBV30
CAWSPSPGRWSGYTF
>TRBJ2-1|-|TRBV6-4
CASSGSLASHEQFF
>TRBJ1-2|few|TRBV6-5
CASSYSVLSGEGGYTF
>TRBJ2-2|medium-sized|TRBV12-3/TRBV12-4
CASSSRGGGRPGELFF
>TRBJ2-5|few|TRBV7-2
CASSLLALYQETQYF
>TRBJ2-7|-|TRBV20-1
CSGYYTPSYEQYF
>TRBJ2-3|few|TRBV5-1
CASSRVGGGTDTQYF
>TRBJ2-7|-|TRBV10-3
CAIRTLGTSGVEQYF
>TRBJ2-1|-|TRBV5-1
CASSSTPTSGGGEQFF
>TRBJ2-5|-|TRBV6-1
CASSFLDF
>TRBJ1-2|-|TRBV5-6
CASSLYRGNYGYTF
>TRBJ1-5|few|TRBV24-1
CATSDPGQGGDNQPQHF
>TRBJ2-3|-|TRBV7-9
CASKQGGLRTDTQYF
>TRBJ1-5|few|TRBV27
CASSLSGTNQPQHF
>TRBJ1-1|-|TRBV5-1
CASSSLGVDQNTEAFF
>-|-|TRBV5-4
CASSLLGGETQYF
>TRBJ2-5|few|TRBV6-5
CASRRGRWGTQYF
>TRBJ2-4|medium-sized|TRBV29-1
CSVAGGTGETKAKNIQYF
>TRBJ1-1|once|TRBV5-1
CASSLQGSYTEAFF
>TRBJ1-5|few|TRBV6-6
CASSSPGTDQPQHF
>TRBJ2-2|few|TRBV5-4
CASSLPQANTGELFF
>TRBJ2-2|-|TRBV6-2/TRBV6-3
CASSPTGLVVTGELFF
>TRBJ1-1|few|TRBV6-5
CASSYGGTKTEAFF
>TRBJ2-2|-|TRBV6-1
CASSHPQRGTGELFF
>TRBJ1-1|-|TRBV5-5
CASSLDRVVTEAFF
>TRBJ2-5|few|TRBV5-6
CASTKTGREETQYF
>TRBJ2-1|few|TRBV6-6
CAPLPGANFLAGGRSNEQFF
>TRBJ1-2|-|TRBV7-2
CASSLVKRQGAGYTF
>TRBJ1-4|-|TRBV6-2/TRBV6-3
CASSEASRGQEKLFF
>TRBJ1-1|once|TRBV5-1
CASSLSEMNTEAFF
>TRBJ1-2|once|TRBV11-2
CASSTRATGSRNYGYTF
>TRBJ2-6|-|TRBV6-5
CASSFSQGASGANVLTF
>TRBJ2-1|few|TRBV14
CASSQDQRGGYEQFF
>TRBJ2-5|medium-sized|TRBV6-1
CASSGDSGRRETQYF
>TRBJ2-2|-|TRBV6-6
CASSYSQGAGELFF
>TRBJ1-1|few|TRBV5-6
CASRGIRMNTEAFF
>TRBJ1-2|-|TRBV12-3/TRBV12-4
CASSLGTPNYGYTF
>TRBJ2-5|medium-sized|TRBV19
CASQVSNGDMETQYF
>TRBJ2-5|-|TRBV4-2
CASSQLAVQETQYF
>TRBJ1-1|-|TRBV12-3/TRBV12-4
CASSLGGQGGTEAFF
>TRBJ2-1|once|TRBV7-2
CASSLGGGGQKEQFF
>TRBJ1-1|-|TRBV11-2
CASSDGDRQNTEAFF
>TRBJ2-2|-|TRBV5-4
CASSSRQGSYTGELFF
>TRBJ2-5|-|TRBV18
CASSPQAGTFPQETQYF